Each of the 22 T cell receptor beta chains below was sequenced from the same sample in a study of memory CD4+ T cells and cytomegalovirus serostatus. The data were produced by immunoSEQ multiplex PCR, yet TCRdb's version contains in-frame clones alone and is incomplete. The sample has around 53,000 clones, about four fifths seen once; the top ten hold about 1.4%. Single viable CD3+CD4+CD8-CD45RO+ cells were sorted as the memory CD4+ T cells. The source material was memory CD4+ T cells from blood. The receptors stem from an adult in good health and CMV-seropositive.

V usage is TRBV14 and J usage is TRBJ1-2; D may be TRBD1 (5 bases). Germline loops: CDR1 SGHDN, CDR2 FVKESK. The CDR3 length is 13 residues. Deletions cut 1 base from V and 11 bases from J, with 14 bases between. DNA of the CDR3: TGTGCCAGCAGCCAAGTCAGAGGGACTGGATACACCTTC. This sequence encodes CASSQVRGTGYTF.

By proportion, this clone is medium-sized. The chain has TRBV15 and TRBJ2-7; D ambiguous. The CDR3 loop spans 13 amino acids. CDR1 LNHNV and CDR2 YYDKDF come from the germline V gene (reference sequence). Trimming pared 3 bases from V and 9 bases from J, leaving 15 bases between. In DNA, the CDR3 is TGTGCCACCAGCAGCTCCCGACGGCCGGGGCAGTACTTC. Its translation is CATSSSRRPGQYF.

The V call is TRBV7-8, the J call TRBJ2-5, with D hard to call. This CDR3 has 14 residues. Germline assignment: CDR1 SGHVS and CDR2 FQNEAQ. Trimming removed 1 base at V and 11 bases at J, with 17 bases between. This CDR3 is CASSLDDIAREQYF. CDR3 DNA sequence: TGTGCCAGCAGCTTAGATGACATAGCAAGAGAGCAGTACTTC.

The rearrangement links TRBV7-2 to TRBJ2-4; D is possibly TRBD1 (6 bases). The CDR3 loop spans 16 amino acids. The germline CDR1 and CDR2 sequences are SGHTA and FQGNSA. V was pared by 0 bases and J by 2 bases, with 11 bases between. DNA of the CDR3: TGTGCCAGCAGCTTAGCGATCCAGGGGTCCAAAAACATTCAGTACTTC. Translation gives CASSLAIQGSKNIQYF.

This clone occurred once. The V and J genes are TRBV27 and TRBJ2-7, with D perhaps matching TRBD2 (7 bases). Per the germline V gene, CDR1 is MNHEY and CDR2 is SMNVEV (reference sequence). The CDR3 loop spans 13 amino acids. Trimming took 8 bases from V and 4 from J, leaving 15 bases between them. As DNA, the CDR3 is TGTGCCAGCCGCCCGGGGGGCGGTTACGAGCAGTACTTC. Its translation is CASRPGGGYEQYF.

The chain uses TRBV9 and TRBJ2-7; possible D gene TRBD2, 6 bases. Germline V lookup: CDR1 SGDLS, CDR2 YYNGEE. V shed 4 bases and J shed 2 bases, with 16 bases lying between them. The CDR3 runs to 15 residues. For the CDR3, the DNA is TGTGCCAGCAGCATTAGTGGAGGGTGGGCCTACGAGCAGTACTTC. Amino acids: CASSISGGWAYEQYF.

This chain joins TRBV2 and TRBJ1-3; 7 bases are a match to TRBD1. V was pared by 6 bases and J by 0 bases, with 8 bases of the junction left unmatched. This CDR3 region has 16 residues. Germline CDR1 is SNHLY and CDR2 is FYNNEI. CDR3 protein: CASRRTGLFSGNTIYF. DNA for the CDR3: TGTGCCAGCAGGCGGACAGGCCTTTTCTCTGGAAACACCATATATTTT. The entire variable domain, with the rest obtained from reference TRBV2 and TRBJ1-3, is as follows: EPEVTQTPSHQVTQMGQEVILRCVPISNHLYFYWYRQILGQKVEFLVSFYNNEISEKSEIFDDQFSVERPDGSNFTLKIRSTKLEDSAMYFCASRRTGLFSGNTIYFGEGSWLTVV.

This chain links TRBV7-3 with TRBJ1-6, with D possibly matching TRBD1 (6 bases). From germline, CDR1 is SGHTA and CDR2 FQGTGA. CDR3 length: 14 residues. Deletions cut 5 bases from V and 5 bases from J, with 10 bases between. CDR3 residues: CASSVDSNNSPLHF. CDR3 bases: TGTGCCAGCAGCGTGGACAGTAATAATTCACCCCTCCACTTT.

The chain has TRBV28 and TRBJ2-1; D is unresolved. Trimming stripped 2 bases from V and 8 bases from J, with 13 bases between. This CDR3 region has 14 residues. Germline V CDR1 and CDR2: MDHEN, SYDVKM. In nucleotides, the CDR3 is TGTGCCAGCAGTTTACCTAGGTTTGGCGATGAGCAGTTCTTC. This codes for CASSLPRFGDEQFF.

The J gene is TRBJ2-1, the V gene TRBV7-3, with 7 bases fitting TRBD1. Germline loops: CDR1 SGHTA, CDR2 FQGTGA. With V trimmed by 5 bases and J by 7 bases, 2 bases remained unmatched. The CDR3 is 12 amino acids. The CDR3 here is CASSQTGNEQFF. CDR3 coding DNA: TGTGCCAGCAGCCAGACAGGGAATGAGCAGTTCTTC.

The CDR3 DNA follows: TGTGCCAGCAGCTTTACAGGTTCGTACACTGAAGCTTTCTTT. Translating it yields CASSFTGSYTEAFF. The rearrangement uses TRBV5-6 and TRBJ1-1; a weak D match, TRBD1 (5 bases). Germline CDR1 and CDR2: SGHDT and YYEEEE. The CDR3 is 14 amino acids. Trimming pared 2 bases from V and 3 bases from J, leaving 11 bases between.

CDR3 loop: CASSVGGTGELFF. For the CDR3, the DNA is TGTGCCAGCAGTGTAGGGGGGACCGGGGAGCTGTTTTTT. This chain links TRBV2 with TRBJ2-2; D possibly uses TRBD1 or TRBD2 (6 bases each). Germline assignment: CDR1 SNHLY and CDR2 FYNNEI. There are 13 residues in the CDR3. The V end lost 4 bases, the J end lost 5 bases, and 8 bases lay between the germline ends.

Written as DNA, the CDR3 is TGTGCCAGCACCGAGGGGGTAGCGGGAAATCAGCCCCAGCATTTT. This gives the protein CASTEGVAGNQPQHF. The gene calls are TRBV6-6 and TRBJ1-5; a weak D match, TRBD1 (6 bases). Trimming stripped 7 bases from V and 4 bases from J, with 17 bases between. CDR3 length equals 15 residues. Germline lookup yields CDR1 MNHNY and CDR2 SVGAGI (reference sequence).

This sequence joins TRBV16 and TRBJ1-6; perhaps TRBD1 as D (6 bases). Trimming cost V 2 bases and J 9 bases, with 14 bases left between them. CDR1 is KGHSY, CDR2 FQNENV, per germline. CDR3 length: 15 amino acids. The CDR3 coding sequence is TGTGCCAGCAGCCAAGAAGGGGGTACCGGTTCACCCCTCCACTTT. Its protein is CASSQEGGTGSPLHF.

V is TRBV21-1 and J is TRBJ2-3; TRBD1 reflects the table's D call only, with no check against the DNA. TRBV21-1 corresponds to a pseudogene. The CDR3 extends over 18 amino acids. The CDR3: CASSKGGWGTGYTDTQYF. The CDR3 nucleotides are TGTGCCAGCAGCAAAGGGGGTTGGGGGACAGGGTACACAGATACGCAGTATTTT.

The chain has TRBV6-6 and TRBJ2-1; 7 bases are shared with TRBD1. Per germline, CDR1 MNHNY and CDR2 SVGAGI (reference sequence). The CDR3 is 15 residues long. J gave up 3 bases and V 2 bases, and 4 bases lay outside the gene matches. CDR3 region: CASSYRRDSYNEQFF. In DNA, the CDR3 is TGTGCCAGCAGTTACCGTCGGGACAGCTACAATGAGCAGTTCTTC.

There are a few counts of this clone. This chain links TRBV7-3 with TRBJ2-6, with TRBD2 matching 9 bases. This CDR3 is built from 18 residues. V was pared by 5 bases and J by 5 bases, with 13 bases of the junction left unmatched. In germline, CDR1 is SGHTA, CDR2 FQGTGA. CDR3 region: CASSPTLAGFTRANVLTF. The DNA of the CDR3 is TGTGCCAGCAGCCCCACTCTAGCGGGGTTTACTCGGGCCAACGTCCTGACTTTC.

This clone has only a few counts. This chain links TRBV6-4 with TRBJ1-6; D ambiguous. Germline assignment: CDR1 MRHNA and CDR2 SNTAGT. This CDR3 region has 14 residues. V shed 1 base and J shed 7 bases, with 8 bases lying between them. Written as DNA, the CDR3 is TGTGCCAGCAGTGACTGGCTGGGAAATTCACCCCTCCACTTT. This gives the protein CASSDWLGNSPLHF.

This clone occurred a few times. V usage is TRBV11-2 and J usage is TRBJ2-7, with 8 nucleotides matching TRBD2. The CDR3 loop spans 16 amino acids. Trimming took 4 bases from V and 5 from J; bases not matched to a gene: 13. The germline CDR1 and CDR2 sequences are SGHAT and FQNNGV. The CDR3 protein is CASSSSPGLVGDEQYF. CDR3 DNA sequence: TGTGCCAGCAGCTCCTCCCCGGGACTAGTAGGGGACGAGCAGTACTTC.

This clone has just one count. The rearrangement uses TRBV6-5 and TRBJ2-1, with D unresolved. Germline CDR1 reads MNHEY; CDR2 reads SVGAGI. The V and J ends lost 10 bases and 8 bases respectively, with 12 bases between them. The CDR3 extends over 11 amino acids. The CDR3 nucleotides read TGTGCCACCAGCCTATGGGATGAGCAGTTCTTC. Translating it yields CATSLWDEQFF.

The V gene is TRBV28, the J gene TRBJ1-1; D unresolved. Germline assignment: CDR1 MDHEN and CDR2 SYDVKM. CDR3 length equals 14 residues. Between the trimmed V and J ends, which lost 3 bases and 6 bases, there was a span of 14 bases. The CDR3 protein is CASSFYTRYAEAFF. The CDR3 nucleotides read TGTGCCAGCAGTTTTTATACCAGGTACGCTGAAGCTTTCTTT.

This clone has just one count. The chain is built from TRBV2 and TRBJ2-1, with D perhaps being TRBD1 or TRBD2 (6 bases each). The germline CDR1 and CDR2 sequences are SNHLY and FYNNEI. The V gene lost 4 bases and the J gene lost 12 bases, with 13 bases spanning the gap. This CDR3 region has 12 residues. In DNA, the CDR3 is TGTGCCAGCAGTGTACAGGGAGGACCGCAGTTCTTC. Amino acids: CASSVQGGPQFF. Filled out from reference TRBV2 and TRBJ2-1, the complete variable domain reads EPEVTQTPSHQVTQMGQEVILRCVPISNHLYFYWYRQILGQKVEFLVSFYNNEISEKSEIFDDQFSVERPDGSNFTLKIRSTKLEDSAMYFCASSVQGGPQFFGPGTRLTVL.